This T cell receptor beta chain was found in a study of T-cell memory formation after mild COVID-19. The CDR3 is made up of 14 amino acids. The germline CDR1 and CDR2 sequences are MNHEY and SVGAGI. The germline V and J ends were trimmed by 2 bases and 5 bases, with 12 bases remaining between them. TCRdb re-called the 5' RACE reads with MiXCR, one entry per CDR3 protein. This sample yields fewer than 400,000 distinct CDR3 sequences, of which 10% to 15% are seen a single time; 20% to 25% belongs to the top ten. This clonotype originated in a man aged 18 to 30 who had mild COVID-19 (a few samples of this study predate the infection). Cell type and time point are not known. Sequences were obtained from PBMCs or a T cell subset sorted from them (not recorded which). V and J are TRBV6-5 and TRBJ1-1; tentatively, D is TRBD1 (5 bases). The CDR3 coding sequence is TGTGCCAGCAGTTACGTGGGGGGGGGGACTGAAGCTTTCTTT. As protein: CASSYVGGGTEAFF.